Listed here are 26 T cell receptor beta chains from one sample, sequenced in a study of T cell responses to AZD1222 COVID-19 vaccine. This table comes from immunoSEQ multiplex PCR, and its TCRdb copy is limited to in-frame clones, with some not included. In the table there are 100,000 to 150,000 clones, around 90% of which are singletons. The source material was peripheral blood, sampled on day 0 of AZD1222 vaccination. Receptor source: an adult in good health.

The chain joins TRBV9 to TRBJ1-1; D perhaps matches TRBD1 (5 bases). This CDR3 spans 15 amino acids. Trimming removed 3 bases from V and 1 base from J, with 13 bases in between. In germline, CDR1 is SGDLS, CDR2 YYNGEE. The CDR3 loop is CASSGREGQNTEAFF. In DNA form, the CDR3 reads TGTGCCAGCAGCGGTAGGGAGGGGCAGAACACTGAAGCTTTCTTT.

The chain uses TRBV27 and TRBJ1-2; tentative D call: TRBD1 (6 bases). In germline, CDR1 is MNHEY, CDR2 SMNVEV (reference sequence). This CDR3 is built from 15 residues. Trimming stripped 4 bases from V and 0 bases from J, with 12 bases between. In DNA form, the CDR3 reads TGTGCCAGCAGTTGGACAGCCCCCCCTAACTATGGCTACACCTTC. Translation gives CASSWTAPPNYGYTF.

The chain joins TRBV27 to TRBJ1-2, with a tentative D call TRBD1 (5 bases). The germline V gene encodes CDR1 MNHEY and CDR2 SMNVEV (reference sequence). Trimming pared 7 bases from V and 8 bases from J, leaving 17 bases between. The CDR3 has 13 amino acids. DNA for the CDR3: TGTGCCAGCAAAACCCCTGGCAGGGAGGGCTACACCTTC. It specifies CASKTPGREGYTF.

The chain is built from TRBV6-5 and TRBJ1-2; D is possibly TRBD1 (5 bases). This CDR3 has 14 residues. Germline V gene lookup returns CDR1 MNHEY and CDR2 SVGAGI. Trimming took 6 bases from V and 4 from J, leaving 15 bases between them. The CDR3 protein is CASSPTGGGYGYTF. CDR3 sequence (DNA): TGTGCCAGCAGCCCCACTGGGGGGGGCTATGGCTACACCTTC.

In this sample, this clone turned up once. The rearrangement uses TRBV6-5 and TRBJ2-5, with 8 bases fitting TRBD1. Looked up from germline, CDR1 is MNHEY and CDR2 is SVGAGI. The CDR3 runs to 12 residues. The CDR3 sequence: CGSRQGRETQYF. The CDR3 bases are TGTGGGAGTCGACAGGGGAGGGAGACCCAGTACTTC.

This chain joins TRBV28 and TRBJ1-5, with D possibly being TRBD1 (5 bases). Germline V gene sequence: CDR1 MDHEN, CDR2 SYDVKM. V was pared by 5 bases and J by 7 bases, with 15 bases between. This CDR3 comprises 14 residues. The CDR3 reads CASSPGGSDQPQHF. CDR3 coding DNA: TGTGCCAGCAGTCCTGGGGGGAGTGACCAGCCCCAGCATTTT. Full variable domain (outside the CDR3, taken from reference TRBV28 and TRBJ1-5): DVKVTQSSRYLVKRTGEKVFLECVQDMDHENMFWYRQDPGLGLRLIYFSYDVKMKEKGDIPEGYSVSREKKERFSLILESASTNQTSMYLCASSPGGSDQPQHFGDGTRLSIL.

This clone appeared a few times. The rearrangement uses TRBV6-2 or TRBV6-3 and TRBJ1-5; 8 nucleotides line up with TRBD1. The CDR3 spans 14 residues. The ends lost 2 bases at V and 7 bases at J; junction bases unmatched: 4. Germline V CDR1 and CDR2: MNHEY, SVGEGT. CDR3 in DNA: TGTGCCAGCAGTTACCTAACAGGGGGGCAGCCCCAGCATTTT. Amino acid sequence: CASSYLTGGQPQHF.

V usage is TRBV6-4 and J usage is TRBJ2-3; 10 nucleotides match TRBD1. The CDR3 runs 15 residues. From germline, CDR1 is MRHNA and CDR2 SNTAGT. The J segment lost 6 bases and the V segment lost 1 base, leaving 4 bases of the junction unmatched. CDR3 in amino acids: CASSDWDRGMDTQYF. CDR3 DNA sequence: TGTGCCAGCAGTGACTGGGACAGGGGTATGGATACGCAGTATTTT.

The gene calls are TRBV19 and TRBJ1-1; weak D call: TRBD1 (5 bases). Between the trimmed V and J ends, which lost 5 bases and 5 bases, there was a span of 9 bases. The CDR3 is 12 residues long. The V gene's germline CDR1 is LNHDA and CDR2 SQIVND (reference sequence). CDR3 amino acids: CASSPGRTEAFF. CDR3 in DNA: TGTGCCAGTAGTCCGGGGCGGACTGAAGCTTTCTTT.

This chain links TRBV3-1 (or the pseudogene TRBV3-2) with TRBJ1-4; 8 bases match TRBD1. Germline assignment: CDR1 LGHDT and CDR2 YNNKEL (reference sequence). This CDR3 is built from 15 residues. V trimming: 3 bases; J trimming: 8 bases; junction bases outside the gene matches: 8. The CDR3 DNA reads TGTGCCAGCAGCCAGAGACAGGGGATGGGAGAAAAACTGTTTTTT. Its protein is CASSQRQGMGEKLFF.

CDR3 region: CASSLELKETQYF. Written as DNA, the CDR3 is TGTGCCAGCAGCTTGGAATTAAAAGAGACCCAGTACTTC. This chain links TRBV5-6 with TRBJ2-5, with D unresolved. V dropped 0 bases and J dropped 3 bases, with 6 bases sitting between them. CDR3 length equals 13 residues. Germline V CDR1 and CDR2: SGHDT, YYEEEE.

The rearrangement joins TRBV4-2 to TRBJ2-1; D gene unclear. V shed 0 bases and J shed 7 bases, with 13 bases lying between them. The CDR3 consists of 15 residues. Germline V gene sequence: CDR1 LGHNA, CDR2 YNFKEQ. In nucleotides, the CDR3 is TGTGCCAGCAGCCAAGATCTTGTCACAGCGAATGAGCAGTTCTTC. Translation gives CASSQDLVTANEQFF.

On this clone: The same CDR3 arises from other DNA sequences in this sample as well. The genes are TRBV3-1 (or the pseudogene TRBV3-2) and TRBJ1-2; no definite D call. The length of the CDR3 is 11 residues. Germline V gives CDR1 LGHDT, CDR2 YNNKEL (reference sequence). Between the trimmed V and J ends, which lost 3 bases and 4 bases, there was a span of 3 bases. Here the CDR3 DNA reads TGTGCCAGCAGCCAGGGCTATGGCTACACCTTC. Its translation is CASSQGYGYTF.

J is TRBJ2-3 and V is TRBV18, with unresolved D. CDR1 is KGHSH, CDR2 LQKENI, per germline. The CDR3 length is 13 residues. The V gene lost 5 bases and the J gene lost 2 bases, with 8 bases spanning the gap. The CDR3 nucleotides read TGTGCCAGCTCAGCCGCTTACACAGATACGCAGTATTTT. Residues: CASSAAYTDTQYF.

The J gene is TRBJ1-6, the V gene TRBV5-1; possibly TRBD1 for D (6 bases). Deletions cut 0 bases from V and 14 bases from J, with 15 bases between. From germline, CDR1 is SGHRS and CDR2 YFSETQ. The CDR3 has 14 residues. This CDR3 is CASSLGQAGVALHF. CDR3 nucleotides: TGCGCCAGCAGCTTGGGACAGGCCGGCGTGGCCCTCCACTTT.

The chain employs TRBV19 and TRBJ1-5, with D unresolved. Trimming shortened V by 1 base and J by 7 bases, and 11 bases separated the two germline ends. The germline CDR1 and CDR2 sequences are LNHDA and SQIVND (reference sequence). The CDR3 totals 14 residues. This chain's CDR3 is CASSIGSYEQPQHF. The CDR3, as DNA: TGTGCCAGTAGTATAGGAAGTTATGAGCAGCCCCAGCATTTT.

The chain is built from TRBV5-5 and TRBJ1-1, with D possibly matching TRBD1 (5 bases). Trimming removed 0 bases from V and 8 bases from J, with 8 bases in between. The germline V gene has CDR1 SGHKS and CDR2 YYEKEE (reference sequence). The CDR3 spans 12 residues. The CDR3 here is CASSLGQQEAFF. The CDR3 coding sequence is TGTGCCAGCAGCTTGGGACAGCAGGAAGCTTTCTTT.

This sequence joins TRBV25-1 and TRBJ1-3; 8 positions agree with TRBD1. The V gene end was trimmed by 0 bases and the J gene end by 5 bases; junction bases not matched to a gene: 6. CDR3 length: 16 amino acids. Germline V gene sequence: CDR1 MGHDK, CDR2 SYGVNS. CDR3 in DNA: TGTGCCAGCAGTGAATACGCCAGGGGGCGAAGAAACACCATATATTTT. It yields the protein CASSEYARGRRNTIYF.

As DNA, the CDR3 is TGTGCCAGTAGTTGGCTCCCAGGGATAACCGCTTCGCATGAAAAACTGTTTTTT. Translation gives CASSWLPGITASHEKLFF. The chain employs TRBV19 and TRBJ1-4; possible D gene TRBD1, 5 bases. Germline values: CDR1 LNHDA, CDR2 SQIVND (reference sequence). The V end was cut by 5 bases, the J end by 6 bases, with 25 bases between. The CDR3 runs 18 residues.

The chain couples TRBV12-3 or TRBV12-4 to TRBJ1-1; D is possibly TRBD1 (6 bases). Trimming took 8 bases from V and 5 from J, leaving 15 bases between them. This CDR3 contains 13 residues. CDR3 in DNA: TGTGCCAGCGGGGGGGCCTGGCGTACTGAAGCTTTCTTT. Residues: CASGGAWRTEAFF.

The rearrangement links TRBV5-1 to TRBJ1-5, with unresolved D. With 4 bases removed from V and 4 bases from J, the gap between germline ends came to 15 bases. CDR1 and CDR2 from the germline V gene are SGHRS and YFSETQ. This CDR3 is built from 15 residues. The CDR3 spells CASSASGSLNQPQHF. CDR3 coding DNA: TGCGCCAGCAGCGCGTCCGGGAGCCTTAATCAGCCCCAGCATTTT.

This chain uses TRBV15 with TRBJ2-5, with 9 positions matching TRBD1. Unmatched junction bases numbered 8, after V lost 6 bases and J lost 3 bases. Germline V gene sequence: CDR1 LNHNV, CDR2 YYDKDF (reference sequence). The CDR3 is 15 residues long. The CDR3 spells CATSPGTGRKETQYF. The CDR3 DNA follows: TGTGCCACCAGTCCCGGGACAGGGAGGAAAGAGACCCAGTACTTC.

Here the CDR3 reads CASGFLTSGANTEAFF. The CDR3, as DNA: TGTGCTAGTGGTTTCCTGACCTCAGGGGCGAACACTGAAGCTTTCTTT. The chain has TRBV12-5 and TRBJ1-1; D perhaps matches TRBD1 (6 bases). The CDR3 length is 16 residues. The germline gives CDR1 LGHNT, CDR2 FRNRAP. With 3 bases removed from V and 1 base from J, the gap between germline ends came to 15 bases.

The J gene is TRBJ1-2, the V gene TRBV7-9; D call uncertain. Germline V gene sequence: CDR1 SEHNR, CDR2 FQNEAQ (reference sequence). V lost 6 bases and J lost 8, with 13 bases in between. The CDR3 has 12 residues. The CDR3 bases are TGTGCCAGCAGTTTGGACCGGACGGGCTACACCTTC. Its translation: CASSLDRTGYTF.

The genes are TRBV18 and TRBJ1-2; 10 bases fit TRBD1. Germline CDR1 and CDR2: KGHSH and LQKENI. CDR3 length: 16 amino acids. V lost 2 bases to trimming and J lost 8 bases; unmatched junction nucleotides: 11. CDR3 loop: CASSPSTGGKVDGYTF. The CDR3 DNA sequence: TGTGCCAGCTCACCATCGACAGGGGGCAAAGTGGACGGCTACACCTTC.

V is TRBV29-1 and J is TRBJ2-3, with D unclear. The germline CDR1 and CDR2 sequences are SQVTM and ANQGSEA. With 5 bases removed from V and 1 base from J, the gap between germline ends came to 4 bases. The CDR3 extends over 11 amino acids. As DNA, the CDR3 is TGCAGCGTTCCCGGCACAGATACGCAGTATTTT. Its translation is CSVPGTDTQYF.